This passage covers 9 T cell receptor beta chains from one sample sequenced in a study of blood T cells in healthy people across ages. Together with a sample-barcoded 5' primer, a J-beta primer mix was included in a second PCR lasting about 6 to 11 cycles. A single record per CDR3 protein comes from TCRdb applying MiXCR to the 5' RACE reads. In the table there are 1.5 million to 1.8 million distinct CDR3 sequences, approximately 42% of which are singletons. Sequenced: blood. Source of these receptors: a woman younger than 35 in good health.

The CDR3 DNA sequence: TGCAGTGCTCTCGGGGGCCTCATGAACACTGAAGCTTTCTTT. Its translation: CSALGGLMNTEAFF. The V call is TRBV20-1, the J call TRBJ1-1; tentative D call: TRBD1 (6 bases). The ends were cut back, 5 bases at V and 0 bases at J, with 13 bases in the middle. CDR3 length: 14 amino acids. Germline V gives CDR1 DFQATT, CDR2 SNEGSKA (reference sequence).

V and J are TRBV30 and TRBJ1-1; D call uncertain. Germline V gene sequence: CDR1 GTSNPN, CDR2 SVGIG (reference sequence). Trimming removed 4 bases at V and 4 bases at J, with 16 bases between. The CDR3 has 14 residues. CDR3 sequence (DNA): TGTGCCTGGAAGAGAAGGTCACGGGCCACTGAAGCTTTCTTT. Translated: CAWKRRSRATEAFF.

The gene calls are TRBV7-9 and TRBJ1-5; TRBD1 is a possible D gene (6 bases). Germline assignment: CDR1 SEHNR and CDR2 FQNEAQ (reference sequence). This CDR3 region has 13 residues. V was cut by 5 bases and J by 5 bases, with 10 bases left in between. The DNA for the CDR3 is TGTGCCAGCAGCGACGGACAGTATCAGCCCCAGCATTTT. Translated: CASSDGQYQPQHF.

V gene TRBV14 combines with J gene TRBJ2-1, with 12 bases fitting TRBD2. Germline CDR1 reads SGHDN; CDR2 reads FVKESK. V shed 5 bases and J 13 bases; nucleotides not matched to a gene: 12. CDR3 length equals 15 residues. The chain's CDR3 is CASSSIASGGAAQFF. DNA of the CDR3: TGTGCCAGCAGCTCAATTGCTAGCGGGGGGGCCGCTCAGTTCTTC. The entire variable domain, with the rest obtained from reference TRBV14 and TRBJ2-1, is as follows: EAGVTQFPSHSVIEKGQTVTLRCDPISGHDNLYWYRRVMGKEIKFLLHFVKESKQDESGMPNNRFLAERTGGTYSTLKVQPAELEDSGVYFCASSSIASGGAAQFFGPGTRLTVL.

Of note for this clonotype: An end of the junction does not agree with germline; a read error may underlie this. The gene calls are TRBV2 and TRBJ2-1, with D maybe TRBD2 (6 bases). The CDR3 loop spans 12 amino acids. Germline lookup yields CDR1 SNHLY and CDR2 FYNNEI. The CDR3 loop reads CASSRLGGERFF. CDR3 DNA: TGTGCCAGCAGCCGATTGGGCGGGGAGCGGTTCTTC. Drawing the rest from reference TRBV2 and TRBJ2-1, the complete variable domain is EPEVTQTPSHQVTQMGQEVILRCVPISNHLYFYWYRQILGQKVEFLVSFYNNEISEKSEIFDDQFSVERPDGSNFTLKIRSTKLEDSAMYFCASSRLGGERFFGPGTRLTVL.

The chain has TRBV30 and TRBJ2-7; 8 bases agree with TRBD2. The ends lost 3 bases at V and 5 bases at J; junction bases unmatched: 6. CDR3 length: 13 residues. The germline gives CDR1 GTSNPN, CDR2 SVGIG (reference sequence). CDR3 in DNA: TGTGCCTGGAGATCAGCGGGAGTAAACGAGCAGTACTTC. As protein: CAWRSAGVNEQYF.

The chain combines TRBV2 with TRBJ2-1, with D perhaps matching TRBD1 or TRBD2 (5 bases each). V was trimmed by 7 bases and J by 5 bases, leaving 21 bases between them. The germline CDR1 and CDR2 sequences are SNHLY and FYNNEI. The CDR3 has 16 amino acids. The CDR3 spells CASTQSWGRQNNEQFF. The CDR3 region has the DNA TGTGCCAGCACTCAATCGTGGGGGAGACAAAACAATGAGCAGTTCTTC.

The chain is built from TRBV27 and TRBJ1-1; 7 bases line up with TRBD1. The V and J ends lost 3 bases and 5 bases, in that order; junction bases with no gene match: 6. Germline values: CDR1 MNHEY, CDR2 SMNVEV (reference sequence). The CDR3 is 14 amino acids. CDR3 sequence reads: CASSLRGLGTEAFF. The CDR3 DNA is TGTGCCAGCAGTTTGAGGGGGCTGGGTACTGAAGCTTTCTTT.

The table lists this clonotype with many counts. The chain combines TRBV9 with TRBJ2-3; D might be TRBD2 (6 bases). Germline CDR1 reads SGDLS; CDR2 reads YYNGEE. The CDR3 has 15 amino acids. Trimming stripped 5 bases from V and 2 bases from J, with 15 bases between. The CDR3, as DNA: TGTGCCAGCAGTTTATTGGGGGGTTCCACAGATACGCAGTATTTT. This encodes CASSLLGGSTDTQYF. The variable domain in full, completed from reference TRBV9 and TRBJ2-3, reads DSGVTQTPKHLITATGQRVTLRCSPRSGDLSVYWYQQSLDQGLQFLIQYYNGEERAKGNILERFSAQQFPDLHSELNLSSLELGDSALYFCASSLLGGSTDTQYFGPGTRLTVL.